The rows below give T cell receptor beta chains drawn from one sample of a study of vaccination and CD4 T cells after COVID-19. TCRdb reprocessed the PCR reads with MiXCR, giving one entry per CDR3 protein. The sample carries 15,000 to 17,000 distinct CDR3 sequences, roughly three fifths recorded once. These TCRs' antigens remain unknown. Sequencing was carried out using CD4+ T cells from blood, cultured in vitro. All receptors derive from a human donor who had recovered from COVID-19. Both conserved end residues are part of each CDR3. The D gene is left open where the match is weak. Some rows mark clone size as missing; the rest say once, few, many or name a class of expanded clone.

>TRBV19|.|.|TRBJ2-3
TGTGCCAGTACCTCATGGGGGGCGCCGGCAGATACGCAGTATTTT
CASTSWGAPADTQYF
>TRBV20-1|TRBD1|.|TRBJ1-6
TGCAGTGCTGCCCCGGGACAGTTGGGGTATTTTAATTCACCCCTCCACTTT
CSAAPGQLGYFNSPLHF
>TRBV20-1|.|.|TRBJ1-1
TGCAGTGCTAGAGATCCCGGACCCAAGAACACTGAAGCTTTCTTT
CSARDPGPKNTEAFF
>TRBV20-1|.|.|TRBJ1-2
TGCAGTGCTAGAGTCTCAGGAAAAACTCATAATAACTATGGCTACACCTTC
CSARVSGKTHNNYGYTF
>TRBV20-1|.|.|TRBJ1-5
TGCAGTGCAAATTCAGGTGGTTGGGATCAGCCCCAGCATTTT
CSANSGGWDQPQHF
>TRBV6-1|TRBD1|.|TRBJ1-5
TGTGCCAGCAGCCGGGACAGCCAAATAACCAATCAGCCCCAGCATTTT
CASSRDSQITNQPQHF
>TRBV27|.|.|TRBJ2-1
TGTGCCAGCAGTCCCTTGAGAGCGAATGAGCAGTTCTTC
CASSPLRANEQFF
>TRBV20-1|.|.|TRBJ2-3
TGCAGTGCTAGAGAAGCGGTCACAGATACGCAGTATTTT
CSAREAVTDTQYF
>TRBV12-5|TRBD1|.|TRBJ1-2
TGTGCTAGTGGTTCAACGACAGGGAAAAGTGGCTACACCTTC
CASGSTTGKSGYTF
>TRBV27|TRBD1|few|TRBJ1-1
TGTGCCGCCGGGACAGGCACTGTGAACACTGAAGCTTTCTTT
CAAGTGTVNTEAFF
>TRBV5-8|TRBD2|.|TRBJ2-7
TGTGCCAGCAACCCGATGAGGCGGGGGGGTGCCTACGAGCAGTACTTC
CASNPMRRGGAYEQYF
>TRBV2|.|few|TRBJ1-6
TGTGCCAGCATGAGGGACGGGGATAATTCACCCCTCCACTTT
CASMRDGDNSPLHF
>TRBV25-1|.|.|TRBJ2-1
TGTGCCAGCAACCAAAGGGTGGACGGTAAGTACAATGAGCAGTTCTTC
CASNQRVDGKYNEQFF
>TRBV6-1|TRBD1|few|TRBJ1-1
TGTGCCAGCAGTCACGTAATTGGACAGGGAAACACTGAAGCTTTCTTT
CASSHVIGQGNTEAFF
>TRBV3-1|.|few|TRBJ1-6
TGTGCCAGCAGCCAACTACGGTTGGACTATAATTCACCCCTCCACTTT
CASSQLRLDYNSPLHF
>TRBV5-1|.|.|TRBJ1-2
TGCGCCAGCAGCTTGTCCGGGGCAGAATATGGCTACACCTTC
CASSLSGAEYGYTF
>TRBV2|.|.|TRBJ1-2
TGTGCCAGCAGCACTGGACCCGGGGGCTACACCTTC
CASSTGPGGYTF
>TRBV5-4|.|once|TRBJ2-3
TGTGCCAGCAGCTTGGGCGGCTTGATTAGCACAGATACGCAGTATTTT
CASSLGGLISTDTQYF
>TRBV7-9|TRBD2|.|TRBJ2-1
TGTGCCAGCAGCTTCTCCGGGACTAGGGCCTACAATGAGCAGTTCTTC
CASSFSGTRAYNEQFF
>TRBV3-1|.|.|TRBJ1-2
TGTGCCAGCAGCCAAGCCGGGGGCCGGCCTCCCTATGGCTACACCTTC
CASSQAGGRPPYGYTF
>TRBV20-1|TRBD1|.|TRBJ2-7
TGCAGTGCTAGACTTTCGACAGGGGAATGGTACGAGCAGTACTTC
CSARLSTGEWYEQYF
>TRBV30|.|.|TRBJ1-3
TGTGCCTGGAGTGTAGGACAAGAAGGAAACACCATATATTTT
CAWSVGQEGNTIYF
>TRBV19|TRBD2|.|TRBJ2-1
TGTGCCAGTAGGGGTAGCGGGAATGACTACAATGAGCAGTTCTTC
CASRGSGNDYNEQFF
>TRBV28|.|.|TRBJ1-4
TGTGCCAGCAGTGGACAGATGGCGAATGAAAAACTGTTTTTT
CASSGQMANEKLFF
>TRBV30|.|.|TRBJ2-7
TGTGCATCAAAAGCCCCCTTCCGGGGAGAGCAGTACTTC
CASKAPFRGEQYF